This entry concerns a single T cell receptor (beta chain). Its cognate antigen is unknown. The length of the CDR3 is 12 residues. Germline CDR1 reads MNHNS; CDR2 reads SASEGT. V was pared by 3 bases and J by 15 bases, with 15 bases between. TCRdb's table, derived via immunoSEQ multiplex PCR, lists solely in-frame clones and lacks some. The sample comprises a few million clones, roughly nine tenths of which are singletons, and 0.13% to 0.15% rests with the top ten. The data originate from a study of shared clonotypes between healthy human individuals. Study-level results: Larger estimated richness was generally recorded for naive subsets relative to memory subsets.

The TCR comes from a man aged 18 to 35 in good health. The sequenced material came from naive CD4+ T cells sorted from blood. Subset noted: CD45RA+ positively selected. This chain links TRBV6-1 with TRBJ2-1; a weak D match, TRBD2 (6 bases). CDR3 in amino acids: CASSDARRDPFF. The CDR3 nucleotides are TGTGCCAGCAGTGACGCTCGGCGGGACCCGTTCTTC.